Below, 20 T cell receptor beta chains from the same sample are listed, as sequenced in a study of blood T cell repertoires in COVID-19. Profiled with immunoSEQ multiplex PCR; TCRdb holds only in-frame clones, not every one. The table has 100,000 to 130,000 clones, around 83% seen once. The sample comprised peripheral blood. These receptors were obtained from a man between 65 and 85 years old with acute or convalescent COVID-19.

The rearrangement links TRBV10-3 to TRBJ1-2, with a possible D match to TRBD1 (6 bases). Trimming stripped 2 bases from V and 5 bases from J, with 12 bases between. The germline CDR1 and CDR2 sequences are ENHRY and SYGVKD. The CDR3 loop spans 14 amino acids. CDR3 protein: CAISELTGQYGYTF. DNA of the CDR3: TGTGCCATCAGTGAGCTAACAGGGCAATATGGCTACACCTTC.

The chain uses TRBV19 and TRBJ2-7; no definite D call. The CDR3 has 12 residues. Germline CDR1 LNHDA, CDR2 SQIVND (reference sequence). Trimming left V 7 bases short and J 6 bases short, with 13 bases between. Here the CDR3 reads CASIGGGTEQYF. The CDR3 DNA is TGTGCCAGTATCGGCGGCGGAACCGAGCAGTACTTC.

CDR3 in amino acids: CASRPIQGYQPQHF. The CDR3 DNA reads TGTGCCAGCAGGCCGATACAGGGGTACCAGCCCCAGCATTTT. The V gene is TRBV27, the J gene TRBJ1-5; 7 bases are a match to TRBD1. Per the germline V gene, CDR1 is MNHEY and CDR2 is SMNVEV (reference sequence). This CDR3 spans 14 amino acids. The junction had 9 bases not matched to a gene; V was cut back by 6 bases and J by 7 bases.

The chain has TRBV6-5 and TRBJ1-2; 9 nucleotides agree with TRBD1. CDR1 and CDR2 from the germline V gene are MNHEY and SVGAGI. The V gene end was trimmed by 6 bases and the J gene end by 8 bases; junction bases not matched to a gene: 7. The CDR3 length is 13 residues. The CDR3 is CASRTGGRRGYTF. CDR3 sequence (DNA): TGTGCCAGCAGGACAGGGGGGCGAAGGGGCTACACCTTC.

The chain has TRBV5-4 and TRBJ2-5, with 11 positions matching TRBD2. This CDR3 has 15 residues. V trimming: 4 bases; J trimming: 0 bases; junction bases outside the gene matches: 2. The germline gives CDR1 SGHNT, CDR2 YYREEE (reference sequence). CDR3 sequence reads: CASSTGLADQETQYF. CDR3 sequence (DNA): TGTGCCAGCAGCACGGGACTAGCGGACCAAGAGACCCAGTACTTC. The variable domain in full, completed from reference TRBV5-4 and TRBJ2-5, reads ETGVTQSPTHLIKTRGQQVTLRCSSQSGHNTVSWYQQALGQGPQFIFQYYREEENGRGNFPPRFSGLQFPNYSSELNVNALELDDSALYLCASSTGLADQETQYFGPGTRLLVL.

The V and J genes are TRBV2 and TRBJ2-1, with D unclear. The germline V and J ends were trimmed by 5 bases and 6 bases, with 20 bases remaining between them. This CDR3 spans 16 amino acids. Per germline, CDR1 SNHLY and CDR2 FYNNEI. As DNA, the CDR3 is TGTGCCAGCAGTTCCCTGATGGTAGCCAGAGGCAATGAGCAGTTCTTC. It specifies CASSSLMVARGNEQFF.

The chain combines TRBV28 with TRBJ1-1, with 9 bases identical to TRBD1. The V gene's germline CDR1 is MDHEN and CDR2 SYDVKM. The V and J ends lost 8 bases and 4 bases, in that order; junction bases with no gene match: 5. The CDR3 runs 13 residues. The CDR3 DNA reads as TGTGCCAGCGGCCGGGACAGGGTCACTGAAGCTTTCTTT. Translating gives CASGRDRVTEAFF.

This chain joins TRBV2 and TRBJ2-1; 14 bases agree with TRBD2. CDR3 length equals 15 residues. Germline values: CDR1 SNHLY, CDR2 FYNNEI. J gave up 10 bases and V 7 bases, and 9 bases lay outside the gene matches. For the CDR3, the DNA is TGTGCCAGCATCGCGACTAGCGGGGGGGCAGGGGAGCAGTTCTTC. Protein: CASIATSGGAGEQFF.

The chain carries TRBV9 and TRBJ1-1, with TRBD1 as a possible D gene (6 bases). Trimming took 3 bases from V and 8 from J, leaving 11 bases between them. This CDR3 contains 12 residues. CDR1 is SGDLS and CDR2 is YYNGEE in the germline V gene. In DNA form, the CDR3 reads TGTGCCAGCAGCGCAGGGGACCTCGAAGCTTTCTTT. Its protein is CASSAGDLEAFF.

Written as DNA, the CDR3 is TGCAGTGCTAGTCGGACAGGAAACACCGGGGAGCTGTTTTTT. Residues: CSASRTGNTGELFF. V and J are TRBV20-1 and TRBJ2-2; 7 nucleotides agree with TRBD1. The CDR3 runs to 14 residues. Germline-derived CDR1 and CDR2 are DFQATT and SNEGSKA (reference sequence). V trimming: 3 bases; J trimming: 2 bases; junction bases outside the gene matches: 3.

The genes are TRBV7-6 and TRBJ2-2, with D unresolved. The V end was cut by 5 bases, the J end by 2 bases, with 24 bases between. The germline V gene encodes CDR1 SGHVS and CDR2 FNYEAQ. CDR3 length: 19 amino acids. The CDR3 loop is CASSPRPQSVNLNTGELFF. Written as DNA, the CDR3 is TGTGCCAGCAGCCCCCGCCCCCAGTCCGTAAACCTTAACACCGGGGAGCTGTTTTTT.

The genes are TRBV29-1 and TRBJ2-5, with TRBD1 matching over 9 bases. This CDR3 spans 14 amino acids. The germline gives CDR1 SQVTM, CDR2 ANQGSEA. V shed 8 bases, J shed 9 bases, and the junction held 16 bases outside the gene matches. CDR3 amino acids: CSTGTGLSAGAQYF. The CDR3 DNA reads as TGCAGCACCGGGACAGGGCTTTCCGCGGGGGCCCAGTACTTC.

V usage is TRBV9 and J usage is TRBJ2-3; 11 positions match TRBD2. Germline CDR1 and CDR2: SGDLS and YYNGEE. This CDR3 has 15 residues. V shed 4 bases, J shed 5 bases, and the junction held 6 bases outside the gene matches. The DNA for the CDR3 is TGTGCCAGCAGCCGTAGCGGGGGGGCGGTAGATACGCAGTATTTT. This translates into CASSRSGGAVDTQYF. The whole variable domain, remainder taken from reference TRBV9 and TRBJ2-3, is DSGVTQTPKHLITATGQRVTLRCSPRSGDLSVYWYQQSLDQGLQFLIQYYNGEERAKGNILERFSAQQFPDLHSELNLSSLELGDSALYFCASSRSGGAVDTQYFGPGTRLTVL.

J is TRBJ1-5 and V is TRBV3-1 (or the pseudogene TRBV3-2); 10 nucleotides align to TRBD1. CDR1 is LGHDT, CDR2 YNNKEL, per germline (reference sequence). Unmatched junction bases numbered 12, after V lost 3 bases and J lost 10 bases. This CDR3 is built from 16 residues. This CDR3 is CASSHPGTGDVKPQHF. In DNA form, the CDR3 reads TGTGCCAGCAGCCATCCAGGGACAGGGGACGTCAAACCCCAGCATTTT.

This clone appeared once. V gene TRBV14 combines with J gene TRBJ1-1; D remains unclear. Trimming took off 0 bases at V and 6 bases at J, with 11 bases between the two ends. This CDR3 has 14 residues. CDR1 and CDR2 from the germline V gene are SGHDN and FVKESK. The DNA of the CDR3 is TGTGCCAGCAGCCAAGACAGATTCCAAGCTGAAGCTTTCTTT. This sequence encodes CASSQDRFQAEAFF.

The chain employs TRBV6-1 and TRBJ1-2; 9 bases line up with TRBD1. V was clipped by 5 bases and J by 4 bases; unmatched bases: 8. This CDR3 contains 15 residues. The germline CDR1 and CDR2 sequences are MNHNS and SASEGT. Here the CDR3 reads CASSPPRDRAYGYTF. For the CDR3, the DNA is TGTGCCAGCAGTCCCCCCCGGGACAGGGCCTATGGCTACACCTTC.

A remark on this clone: The junction does not match germline at one end; this may be a read error. The chain links TRBV19 to TRBJ1-1; D remains unclear. Germline values: CDR1 LNHDA, CDR2 SQIVND (reference sequence). The CDR3 runs to 12 residues. The DNA of the CDR3 is TGTGCCAGTAGTATCCTGAACAGTGAAGCTTTCTTT. Protein product: CASSILNSEAFF.

The rearrangement uses TRBV27 and TRBJ1-5, with D perhaps TRBD1 (6 bases). Germline V gene data show CDR1 as MNHEY and CDR2 as SMNVEV (reference sequence). V lost 2 bases and J lost 8, with 16 bases in between. The CDR3 totals 15 residues. The CDR3 spells CASSLMAGDYKPQHF. In nucleotides, the CDR3 is TGTGCCAGCAGTTTAATGGCAGGGGATTATAAGCCCCAGCATTTT.

Here the CDR3 DNA reads TGTGCCAGCAGCCCCAGGGGCTACGAGCAGTACTTC. Its protein product is CASSPRGYEQYF. This chain links TRBV6-6 with TRBJ2-7; tentatively, D is TRBD1 (6 bases). The CDR3 has 12 amino acids. V was cut by 6 bases and J by 3 bases, with 9 bases left in between. The V gene's germline CDR1 is MNHNY and CDR2 SVGAGI (reference sequence).

This chain connects TRBV6-2 or TRBV6-3 to TRBJ2-1, with 7 bases aligning to TRBD1. Losses at the gene ends were 5 bases for V and 6 bases for J; bases not matched to a gene: 16. This CDR3 is built from 17 residues. Looked up from germline, CDR1 is MNHEY and CDR2 is SVGEGT. The CDR3 DNA sequence: TGTGCCAGCAGTCAACAGACAGGGACGGTCCGGGGCAATGAGCAGTTCTTC. Translation: CASSQQTGTVRGNEQFF.